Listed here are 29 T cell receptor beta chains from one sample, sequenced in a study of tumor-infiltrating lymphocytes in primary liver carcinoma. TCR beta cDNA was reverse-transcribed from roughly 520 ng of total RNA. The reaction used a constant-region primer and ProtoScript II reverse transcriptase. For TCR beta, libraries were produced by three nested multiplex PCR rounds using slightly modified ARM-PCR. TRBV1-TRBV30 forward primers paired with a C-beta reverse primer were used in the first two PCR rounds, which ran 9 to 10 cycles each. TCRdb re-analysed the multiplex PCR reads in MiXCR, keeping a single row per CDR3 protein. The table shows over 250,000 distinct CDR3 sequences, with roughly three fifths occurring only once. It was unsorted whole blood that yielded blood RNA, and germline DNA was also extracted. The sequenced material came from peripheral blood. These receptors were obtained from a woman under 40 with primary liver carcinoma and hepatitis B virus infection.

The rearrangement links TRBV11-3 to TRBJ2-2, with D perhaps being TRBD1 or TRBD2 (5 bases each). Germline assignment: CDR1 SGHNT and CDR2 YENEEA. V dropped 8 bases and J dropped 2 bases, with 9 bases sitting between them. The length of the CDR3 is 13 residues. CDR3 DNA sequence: TGTGCCAGCTGGGACCTCAACACCGGGGAGCTGTTTTTT. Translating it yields CASWDLNTGELFF.

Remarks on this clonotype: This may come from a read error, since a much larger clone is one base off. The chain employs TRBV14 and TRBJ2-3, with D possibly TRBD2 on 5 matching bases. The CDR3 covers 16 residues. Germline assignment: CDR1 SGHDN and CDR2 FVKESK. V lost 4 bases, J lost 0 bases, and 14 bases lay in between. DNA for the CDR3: TGTGCCAGCAGCCTCGGGAAGCGCCTCAGCACAGATACGCAGTATTTT. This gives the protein CASSLGKRLSTDTQYF.

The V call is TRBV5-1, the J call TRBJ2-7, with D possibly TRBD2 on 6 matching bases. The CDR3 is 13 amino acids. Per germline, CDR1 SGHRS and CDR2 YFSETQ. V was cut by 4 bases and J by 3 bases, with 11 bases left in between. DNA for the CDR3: TGCGCCAGCAGCCTTTGGGGGGACTACGAGCAGTACTTC. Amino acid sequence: CASSLWGDYEQYF. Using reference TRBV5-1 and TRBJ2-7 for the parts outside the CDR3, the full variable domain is KAGVTQTPRYLIKTRGQQVTLSCSPISGHRSVSWYQQTPGQGLQFLFEYFSETQRNKGNFPGRFSGRQFSNSRSEMNVSTLELGDSALYLCASSLWGDYEQYFGPGTRLTVT.

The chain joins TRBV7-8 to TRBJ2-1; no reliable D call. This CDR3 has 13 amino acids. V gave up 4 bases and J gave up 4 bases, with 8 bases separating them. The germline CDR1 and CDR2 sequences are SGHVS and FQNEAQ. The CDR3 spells CASSSPRYNEQFF. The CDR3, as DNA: TGTGCCAGCAGCTCCCCGAGGTACAATGAGCAGTTCTTC.

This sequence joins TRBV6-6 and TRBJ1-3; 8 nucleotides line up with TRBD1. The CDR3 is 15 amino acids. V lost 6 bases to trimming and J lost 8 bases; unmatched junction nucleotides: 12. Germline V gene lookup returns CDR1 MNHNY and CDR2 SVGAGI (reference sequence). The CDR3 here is CASSPRTGPSDTIYF. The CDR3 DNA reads TGTGCCAGCAGCCCCAGGACAGGGCCGTCGGACACCATATATTTT.

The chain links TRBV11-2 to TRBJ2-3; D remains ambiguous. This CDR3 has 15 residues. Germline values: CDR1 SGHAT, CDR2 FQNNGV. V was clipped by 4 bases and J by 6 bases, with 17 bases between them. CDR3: CASSSSLVIGDTQYF. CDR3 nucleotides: TGTGCCAGCAGCTCCAGTCTGGTCATAGGTGATACGCAGTATTTT.

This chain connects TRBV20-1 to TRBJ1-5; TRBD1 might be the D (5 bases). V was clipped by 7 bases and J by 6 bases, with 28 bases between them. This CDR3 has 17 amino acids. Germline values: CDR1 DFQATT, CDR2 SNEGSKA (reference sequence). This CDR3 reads CSVRLGGKGARGQPQHF. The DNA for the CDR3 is TGCAGTGTTAGGTTGGGCGGAAAAGGGGCCCGAGGTCAGCCCCAGCATTTT.

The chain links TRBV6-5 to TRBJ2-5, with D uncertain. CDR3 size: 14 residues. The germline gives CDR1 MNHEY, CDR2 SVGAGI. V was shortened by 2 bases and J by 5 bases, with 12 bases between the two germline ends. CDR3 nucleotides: TGTGCCAGCAGTTACAGTTTCCCCGGGGAGACCCAGTACTTC. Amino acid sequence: CASSYSFPGETQYF.

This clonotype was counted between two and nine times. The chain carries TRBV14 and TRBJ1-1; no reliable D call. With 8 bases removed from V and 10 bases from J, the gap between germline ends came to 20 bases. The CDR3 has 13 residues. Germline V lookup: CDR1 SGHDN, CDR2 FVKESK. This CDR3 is CASSAGRVVGAFF. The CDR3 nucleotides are TGTGCCAGCTCCGCGGGGAGGGTCGTTGGAGCTTTCTTT.

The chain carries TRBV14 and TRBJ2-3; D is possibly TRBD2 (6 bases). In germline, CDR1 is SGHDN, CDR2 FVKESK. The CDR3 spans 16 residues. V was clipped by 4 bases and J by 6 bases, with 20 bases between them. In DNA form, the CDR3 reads TGTGCCAGCAGCCCCCTTCAGAGCGGGCGAGTGGATACGCAGTATTTT. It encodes CASSPLQSGRVDTQYF. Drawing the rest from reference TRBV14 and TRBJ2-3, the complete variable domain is EAGVTQFPSHSVIEKGQTVTLRCDPISGHDNLYWYRRVMGKEIKFLLHFVKESKQDESGMPNNRFLAERTGGTYSTLKVQPAELEDSGVYFCASSPLQSGRVDTQYFGPGTRLTVL.

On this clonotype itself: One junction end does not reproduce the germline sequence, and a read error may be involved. The CDR3 sequence is CVTSHGRGETQYF. The CDR3 DNA follows: TGTGTCACCTCCCACGGCCGCGGAGAGACTCAGTACTTC. This sequence joins TRBV11-2 and TRBJ2-5; D call uncertain. Germline-derived CDR1 and CDR2 are SGHAT and FQNNGV. The CDR3 sequence is 13 residues long.

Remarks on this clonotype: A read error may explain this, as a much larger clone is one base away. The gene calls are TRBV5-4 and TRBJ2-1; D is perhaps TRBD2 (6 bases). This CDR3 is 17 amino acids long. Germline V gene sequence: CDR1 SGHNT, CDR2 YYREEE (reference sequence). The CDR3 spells CASSLGDRDFPYDEQFF. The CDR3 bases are TGTGCCAGCAGCTTGGGGGACCGGGACTTTCCCTACGATGAGCAGTTCTTC. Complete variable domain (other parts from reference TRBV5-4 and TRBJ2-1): ETGVTQSPTHLIKTRGQQVTLRCSSQSGHNTVSWYQQALGQGPQFIFQYYREEENGRGNFPPRFSGLQFPNYSSELNVNALELDDSALYLCASSLGDRDFPYDEQFFGPGTRLTVL.

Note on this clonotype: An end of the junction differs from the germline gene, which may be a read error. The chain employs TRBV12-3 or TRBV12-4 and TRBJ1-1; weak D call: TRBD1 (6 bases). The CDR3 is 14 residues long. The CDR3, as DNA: TGTGCCAGCAGTTTAGTTTCCAGGGGCACTGGAGCTTTCTTT. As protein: CASSLVSRGTGAFF.

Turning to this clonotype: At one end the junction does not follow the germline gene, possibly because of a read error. CDR3 sequence (DNA): TGTACCAGCAGTCAGCGGAGCTACGAGCAGTACTTC. Protein product: CTSSQRSYEQYF. The gene calls are TRBV6-6 and TRBJ2-7; D perhaps matches TRBD2 (5 bases). This CDR3 has 12 residues. The germline CDR1 and CDR2 sequences are MNHNY and SVGAGI (reference sequence).

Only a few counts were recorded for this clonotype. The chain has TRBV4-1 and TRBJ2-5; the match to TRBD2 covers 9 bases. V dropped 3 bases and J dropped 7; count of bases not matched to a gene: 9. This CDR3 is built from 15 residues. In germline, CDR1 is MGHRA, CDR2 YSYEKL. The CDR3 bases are TGCGCCAGCAGCCACGGGGTAGCGGGGGTATGGACCCAGTACTTC. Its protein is CASSHGVAGVWTQYF.

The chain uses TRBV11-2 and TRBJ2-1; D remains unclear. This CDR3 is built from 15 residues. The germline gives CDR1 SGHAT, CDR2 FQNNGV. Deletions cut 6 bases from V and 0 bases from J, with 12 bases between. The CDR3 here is CASRPLLSSYNEQFF. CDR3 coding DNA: TGTGCCAGCAGGCCACTATTGAGCTCCTACAATGAGCAGTTCTTC.

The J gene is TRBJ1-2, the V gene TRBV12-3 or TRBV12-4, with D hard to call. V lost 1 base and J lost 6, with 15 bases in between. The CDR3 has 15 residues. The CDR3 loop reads CASSLGLSHDHGYTF. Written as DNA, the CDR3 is TGTGCCAGCAGTTTAGGTCTCTCCCATGACCATGGCTACACCTTC.

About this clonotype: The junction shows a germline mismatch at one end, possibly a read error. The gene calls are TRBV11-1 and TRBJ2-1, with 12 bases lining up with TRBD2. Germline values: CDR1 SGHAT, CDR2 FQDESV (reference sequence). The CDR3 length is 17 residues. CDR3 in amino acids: CASRLGGLAGSYNEQFF. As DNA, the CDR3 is TGCGCCAGCCGCTTAGGAGGACTAGCGGGATCCTACAATGAGCAGTTCTTC.

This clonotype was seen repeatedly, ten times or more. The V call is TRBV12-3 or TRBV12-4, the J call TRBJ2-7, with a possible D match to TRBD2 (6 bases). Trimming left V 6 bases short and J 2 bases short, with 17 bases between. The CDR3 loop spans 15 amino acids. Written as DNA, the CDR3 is TGTGCCAGCAGCGCTTCCGGGACTCTGACCTACGAGCAGTACTTC. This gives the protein CASSASGTLTYEQYF.

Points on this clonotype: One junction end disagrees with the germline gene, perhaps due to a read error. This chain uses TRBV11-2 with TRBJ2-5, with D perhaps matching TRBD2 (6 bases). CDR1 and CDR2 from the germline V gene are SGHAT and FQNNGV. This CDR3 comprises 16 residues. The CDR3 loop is CASSLDGLYPEKTQYF. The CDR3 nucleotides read TGTGCCAGTAGCTTAGATGGACTATATCCGGAAAAGACCCAGTACTTC.

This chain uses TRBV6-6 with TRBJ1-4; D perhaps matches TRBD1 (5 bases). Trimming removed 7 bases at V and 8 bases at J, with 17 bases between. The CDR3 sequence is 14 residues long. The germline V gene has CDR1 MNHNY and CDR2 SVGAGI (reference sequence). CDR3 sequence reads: CASIEGRVKEKLFF. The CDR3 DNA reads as TGTGCCAGCATCGAGGGGAGAGTAAAGGAAAAACTGTTTTTT.

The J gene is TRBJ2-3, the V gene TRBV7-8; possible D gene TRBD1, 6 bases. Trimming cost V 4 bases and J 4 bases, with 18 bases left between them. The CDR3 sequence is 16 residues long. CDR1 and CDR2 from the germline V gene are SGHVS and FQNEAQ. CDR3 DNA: TGTGCCAGCAGCTACACCGGGACAAGGGTTGCAGATACGCAGTATTTT. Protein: CASSYTGTRVADTQYF.

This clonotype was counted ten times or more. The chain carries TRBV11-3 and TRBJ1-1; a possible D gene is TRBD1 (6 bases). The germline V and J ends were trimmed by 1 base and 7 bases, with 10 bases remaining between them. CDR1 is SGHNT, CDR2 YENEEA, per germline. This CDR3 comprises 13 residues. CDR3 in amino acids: CASSLGGGYEAFF. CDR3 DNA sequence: TGTGCCAGCAGCTTAGGAGGGGGATATGAAGCTTTCTTT.

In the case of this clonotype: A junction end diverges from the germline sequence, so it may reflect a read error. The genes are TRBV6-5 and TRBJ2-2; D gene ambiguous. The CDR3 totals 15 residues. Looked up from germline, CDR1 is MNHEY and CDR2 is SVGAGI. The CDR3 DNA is TGTGTCAGCAGTTCCGAGTACCGTTCGGCCGGGGAGCTGTTTTTT. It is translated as CVSSSEYRSAGELFF.

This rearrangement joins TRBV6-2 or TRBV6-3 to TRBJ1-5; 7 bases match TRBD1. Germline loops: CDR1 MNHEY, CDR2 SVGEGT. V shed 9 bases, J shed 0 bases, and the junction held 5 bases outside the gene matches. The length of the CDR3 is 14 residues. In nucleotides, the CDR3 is TGTGCCAGTTCTACAGGGGTTAGCAATCAGCCCCAGCATTTT. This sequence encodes CASSTGVSNQPQHF.

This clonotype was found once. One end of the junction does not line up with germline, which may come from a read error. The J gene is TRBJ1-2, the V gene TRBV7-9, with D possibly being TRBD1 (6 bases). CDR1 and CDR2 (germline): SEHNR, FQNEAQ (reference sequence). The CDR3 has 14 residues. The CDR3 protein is CASSLRGADYSYTF. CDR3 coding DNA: TGTGCCAGCAGCTTAAGGGGGGCAGACTATAGCTACACCTTC.

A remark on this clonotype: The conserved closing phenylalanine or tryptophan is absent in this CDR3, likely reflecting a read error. CDR3 in DNA: TGTGCCAGCAGTGAATTCCTGACGGGAGGGATCACAGATACGCAGTATCTT. Translation: CASSEFLTGGITDTQYL. The V call is TRBV6-1, the J call TRBJ2-3, with TRBD2 matching 8 bases. The length of the CDR3 is 17 residues. Germline loops: CDR1 MNHNS, CDR2 SASEGT. V lost 2 bases and J lost 2; bases outside the gene matches: 9.

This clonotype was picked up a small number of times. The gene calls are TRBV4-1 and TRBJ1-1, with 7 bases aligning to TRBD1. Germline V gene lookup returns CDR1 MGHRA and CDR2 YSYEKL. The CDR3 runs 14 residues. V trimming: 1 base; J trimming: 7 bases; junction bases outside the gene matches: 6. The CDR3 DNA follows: TGCGCCAGCAGCCAAGGGGACAGAGGTGGTGAAGCTTTCTTT. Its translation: CASSQGDRGGEAFF.

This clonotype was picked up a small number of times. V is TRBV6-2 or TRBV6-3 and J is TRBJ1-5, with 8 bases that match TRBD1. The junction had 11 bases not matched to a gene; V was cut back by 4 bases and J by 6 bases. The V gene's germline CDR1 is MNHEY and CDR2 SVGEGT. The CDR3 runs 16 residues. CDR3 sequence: CASSSPGQGGVQPQHF. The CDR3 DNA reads TGTGCCAGCAGTTCCCCCGGACAGGGAGGTGTTCAGCCCCAGCATTTT.